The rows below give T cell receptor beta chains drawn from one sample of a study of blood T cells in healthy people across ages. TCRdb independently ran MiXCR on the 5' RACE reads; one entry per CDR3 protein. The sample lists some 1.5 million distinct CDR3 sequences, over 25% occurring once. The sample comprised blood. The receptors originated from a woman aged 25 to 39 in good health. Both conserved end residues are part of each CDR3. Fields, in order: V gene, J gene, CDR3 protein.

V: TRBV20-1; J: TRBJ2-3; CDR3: CSARRVAGGTDTQYF
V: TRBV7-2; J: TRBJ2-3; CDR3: CASSDGETDTQYF
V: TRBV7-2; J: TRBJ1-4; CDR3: CASSRRSGRGEKLFF
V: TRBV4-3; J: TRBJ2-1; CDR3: CASSQTVVLEQFF
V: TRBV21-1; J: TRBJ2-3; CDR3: CASSILRARVGDTQYF
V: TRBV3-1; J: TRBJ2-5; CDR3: CASSQSAKETQYF
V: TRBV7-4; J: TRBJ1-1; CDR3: CASSLDPEILKLSF
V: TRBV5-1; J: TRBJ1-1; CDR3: CASSTGGGAVNTEAFF
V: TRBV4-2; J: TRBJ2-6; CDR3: CASSQGTGGTGANVLTF
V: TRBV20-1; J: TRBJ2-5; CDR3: CSARDYEETQYF
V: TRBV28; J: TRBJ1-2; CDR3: CASSTPGLGNYGYTF
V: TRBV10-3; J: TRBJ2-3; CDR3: CATGRPDTQYF
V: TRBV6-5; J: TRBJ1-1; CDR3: CASSDDRGLTEAFF